A selection of T cell receptor beta chains follows, all from one sample in a study of T-cell reconstitution after alpha-beta-depleted transplantation in children. TCRdb used MiXCR to reprocess the PCR reads, holding one entry per CDR3 protein. The repertoire holds roughly 490,000 distinct CDR3 sequences, with roughly 11% as singletons. The sample here was PBMCs, mostly from graft donor cells, taken 180 days after TCRalphabeta/CD19-depleted stem cell transplant. The source of these receptors is a female patient aged 2 to 10 who had a stem cell transplant for aplastic anemia, so the T cells may come from the graft donor. Both conserved end residues are part of each CDR3. D genes are given only for firm matches. Clone size is given for some rows only: seen once, a few or many times, or a class if the clone is expanded.

d_call	v_call	j_call	clone_size	cdr3_nt	cdr3_aa
.	TRBV6-1	TRBJ2-3	few	TGTGCCAGCAGTGACCGGGACTCCGCCCCGGCATACGATACGCAGTATTTT	CASSDRDSAPAYDTQYF
TRBD1	TRBV29-1	TRBJ1-1	few	TGCAGCGTTGACAGGGGGGTTGGCACTGAAGCTTTCTTT	CSVDRGVGTEAFF
TRBD1	TRBV7-9	TRBJ2-3	.	TGTGCCAGCAGCGGCCGGGACAGGGAAGATACGCAGTATTTT	CASSGRDREDTQYF
.	TRBV18	TRBJ1-1	.	TGTGCCTGCTCCCCAAAGGACCTGAACACTGAAGCTTTCTTT	CACSPKDLNTEAFF
TRBD2	TRBV6-2/TRBV6-3	TRBJ2-1	.	TGTGCCAGCAGTTCGGGACTAGCGAGCCCCTCCTACAATGAGCAGTTCTTC	CASSSGLASPSYNEQFF
TRBD1	TRBV25-1	TRBJ1-1	many	TGTGCCAGCAGTGAATCAATAGGGGGCCGTGCTTTCTTT	CASSESIGGRAFF
TRBD2	TRBV10-2	TRBJ2-2	few	TGCGCCAGCGCCCGGGGAGGGGGGACTAGCGGGAGAATGTGGGAGCTGTTTTTT	CASARGGGTSGRMWELFF
TRBD2	TRBV15	TRBJ2-7	.	TGTGCCACCAGCAGAGTAGCGGGGAGTGAGCAGTACTTC	CATSRVAGSEQYF
.	TRBV12-3/TRBV12-4	TRBJ2-1	.	TGTGCCAGCAGTTTCATCCGAAATGAGCAGTTCTTC	CASSFIRNEQFF
.	TRBV6-2/TRBV6-3	TRBJ1-1	many	TGTGCCAGCAGTTACGCGAACAGGAACACTGAAGCTTTCTTT	CASSYANRNTEAFF
.	TRBV3-1	TRBJ1-3	few	TGTGCCAGCACCCGGGACGGGGGGCCTGGAAACACCATATATTTT	CASTRDGGPGNTIYF
.	TRBV28	TRBJ1-4	.	TGTGCCAGCAGCTCGGGCCAGGGCCGACTAATAGAAAAACTGTTTTTT	CASSSGQGRLIEKLFF
TRBD2	TRBV14	TRBJ2-3	few	TGTGCCAGCAGCCAGGGGAGGGGCCTCCGTTGGGTTACGCAGTATTTT	CASSQGRGLRWVTQYF
.	TRBV12-3/TRBV12-4	TRBJ2-2	.	TGTGCCAGCAGTTCTCGTTACACCGGGGAGCTGTTTTTT	CASSSRYTGELFF
.	TRBV9	TRBJ2-1	.	TGTGCCAGCAGCGCCTTCATACACAGCCCATCCTACAATGAGCAGTTCTTC	CASSAFIHSPSYNEQFF
.	TRBV20-1	TRBJ2-1	.	TGCAGTGCAAATCCTAGCGTCAGGTACAATGAGCAGTTCTTC	CSANPSVRYNEQFF
TRBD1	TRBV5-5	TRBJ1-1	few	TGTGCCAGCAGCTTGAGGGACAGAGTCACTGAAGCTTTCTTT	CASSLRDRVTEAFF
.	TRBV20-1	TRBJ2-7	.	TGCAGTGCTAGAGCTAATGGGGCAGGTTCCTACGAGCAGTACTTC	CSARANGAGSYEQYF
.	TRBV5-5	TRBJ2-2	.	TGTGCCAGCAGCTGGGGGACTTCGAACACCGGGGAGCTGTTTTTT	CASSWGTSNTGELFF
TRBD2	TRBV13	TRBJ2-7	few	TGTGCCAGCAGCTTAGCGAGCGGGAGCGGCTACGAGCAGTACTTC	CASSLASGSGYEQYF
.	TRBV11-2	TRBJ2-7	.	TGTGCCAGCGGCTTAGTTTCCCTTTACACCTCCTACGAGCAGTACTTC	CASGLVSLYTSYEQYF
.	TRBV29-1	TRBJ2-2	.	TGCAGCGTTGAAAGGCTGGGGCCCACCGGGGAGCTGTTTTTT	CSVERLGPTGELFF
TRBD2	TRBV12-3/TRBV12-4	TRBJ2-3	few	TGTGCCAGCAGTTTAATAAGGAAAATCGGACTAGCGGCTAGCACAGATACGCAGTATTTT	CASSLIRKIGLAASTDTQYF
.	TRBV4-3	TRBJ2-3	.	TGCGCCAGCAGCCAAGAAGAGGGGCTTCGGACAGATACGCAGTATTTT	CASSQEEGLRTDTQYF
.	TRBV29-1	TRBJ2-5	.	TGCAGCGTTGAAGGTGGACCGGCCGGAAACCTTCAAGAGACCCAGTACTTC	CSVEGGPAGNLQETQYF
.	TRBV11-2	TRBJ2-3	few	TGTGCCAGCAGCTTGCCCCCGGGACGGCGGGTAGATACGCAGTATTTT	CASSLPPGRRVDTQYF
.	TRBV5-5	TRBJ2-3	few	TGTGCCAGCAGCTTCCCCGGGACATGGGATACGCAGTATTTT	CASSFPGTWDTQYF
TRBD2	TRBV14	TRBJ2-1	many	TGTGCCAGCAGCCAAGATCTGACTAGCGGGCATATGTACAATGAGCAGTTCTTC	CASSQDLTSGHMYNEQFF
TRBD2	TRBV5-1	TRBJ2-1	few	TGCGCCAGCAGCCAGCCGGGACTAGCGGGAGGGAACATTCTCTTTGAGCAGTTCTTC	CASSQPGLAGGNILFEQFF
.	TRBV4-3	TRBJ1-1	few	TGCGCCAGCAGCCAAAGTTCGGGTCACACTGAAGCTTTCTTT	CASSQSSGHTEAFF
TRBD1	TRBV28	TRBJ1-2	.	TGTGCCAGCAGCTTCGGGAACAGGGGAAGGGTTGGTGGCTACACCTTC	CASSFGNRGRVGGYTF
.	TRBV27	TRBJ1-2	few	TGTGCCAGCAGTTCAGGAGCTGGCTATGGCTACACCTTC	CASSSGAGYGYTF
.	TRBV7-2	TRBJ1-1	many	TGTGCCAGCAGCCTACCGCAGACCGGAAAGAACACTGAAGCTTTCTTT	CASSLPQTGKNTEAFF
TRBD2	TRBV10-3	TRBJ2-1	.	TGTGCCTCGGGGGAGGGATCCTACAATGAGCAGTTCTTC	CASGEGSYNEQFF
.	TRBV29-1	TRBJ2-7	many	TGCAGCGTTGAAGATGGGGCAGGGACCTACGAGCAGTACTTC	CSVEDGAGTYEQYF
TRBD1	TRBV6-5	TRBJ1-1	.	TGTGCCAGCAGTTACTCGGACAGGGCCCCGGGCACTGAAGCTTTCTTT	CASSYSDRAPGTEAFF
.	TRBV6-4	TRBJ1-3	.	TGTGCCAGCAGTGATGCCAACGACCCTTCGACCCGAAACACCATATATTTT	CASSDANDPSTRNTIYF
.	TRBV6-1	TRBJ2-3	.	TGTGCCAGCAAAGCGTTAGTCACAGATACGCAGTATTTT	CASKALVTDTQYF
.	TRBV4-3	TRBJ2-3	many	TGCGCCAGCAGCCAAGATTGGGCAGGGAGGACAGATACGCAGTATTTT	CASSQDWAGRTDTQYF
.	TRBV10-3	TRBJ1-1	few	TGTGCCATCAGGGGGACATCGCAGGGCACTGAAGCTTTCTTT	CAIRGTSQGTEAFF
.	TRBV27	TRBJ2-2	.	TGTGCCAGCAAAGGGGGGGAACGCACCGGGGAGCTGTTTTTT	CASKGGERTGELFF
TRBD2	TRBV7-9	TRBJ2-3	.	TGTGCCAGCAGCTTGGTTAGCGGGCCGAGGGATACGCAGTATTTT	CASSLVSGPRDTQYF
TRBD2	TRBV20-1	TRBJ2-1	few	TGCAGTGCTAGAACCGTTAGCGGGAGGGCCTTTGAGCAGTTCTTC	CSARTVSGRAFEQFF
.	TRBV20-1	TRBJ2-1	few	TGCAGTGCTAGAGGCAGCCCATACAATGAGCAGTTCTTC	CSARGSPYNEQFF
.	TRBV28	TRBJ2-6	.	TGTGCCAGCAGTTTAGTCAGGGGTAGAATGGTCTCTGGGGCCAACGTCCTGACTTTC	CASSLVRGRMVSGANVLTF
.	TRBV20-1	TRBJ1-4	few	TGCAGTGCACCGACGACACCAACTAATGAAAAACTGTTTTTT	CSAPTTPTNEKLFF
TRBD2	TRBV28	TRBJ2-1	many	TGTGCCAGCAGTCTAACTAGCGGGGGATACAATGAGCAGTTCTTC	CASSLTSGGYNEQFF
.	TRBV28	TRBJ2-5	.	TGTGCCAGCAGTTTAAATAGGGTACAAGAGACCCAGTACTTC	CASSLNRVQETQYF
.	TRBV10-3	TRBJ2-3	.	TGTGCCATCAGACGGGACTCCCCAGATACGCAGTATTTT	CAIRRDSPDTQYF
.	TRBV5-1	TRBJ2-2	many	TGCGCCAGCAGCTTCGGGCATGCGAACACCGGGGAGCTGTTTTTT	CASSFGHANTGELFF